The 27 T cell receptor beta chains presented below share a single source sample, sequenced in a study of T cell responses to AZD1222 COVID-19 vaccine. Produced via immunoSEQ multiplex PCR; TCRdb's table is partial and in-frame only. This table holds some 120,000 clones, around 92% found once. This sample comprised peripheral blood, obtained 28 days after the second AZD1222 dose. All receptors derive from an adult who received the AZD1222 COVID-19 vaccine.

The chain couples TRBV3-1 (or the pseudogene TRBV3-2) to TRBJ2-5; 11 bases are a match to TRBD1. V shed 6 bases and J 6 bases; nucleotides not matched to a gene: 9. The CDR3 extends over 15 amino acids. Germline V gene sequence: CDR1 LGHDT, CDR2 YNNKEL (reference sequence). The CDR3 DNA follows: TGTGCCAGCAGTTACCGGGACAGGGGGAGGAAGACCCAGTACTTC. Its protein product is CASSYRDRGRKTQYF.

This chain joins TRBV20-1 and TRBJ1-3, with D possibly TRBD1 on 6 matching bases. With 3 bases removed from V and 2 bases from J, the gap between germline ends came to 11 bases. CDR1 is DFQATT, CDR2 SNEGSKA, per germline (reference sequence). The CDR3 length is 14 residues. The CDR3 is CSASRTGTGNTIYF. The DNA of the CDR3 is TGCAGTGCTAGTCGAACAGGGACTGGAAACACCATATATTTT.

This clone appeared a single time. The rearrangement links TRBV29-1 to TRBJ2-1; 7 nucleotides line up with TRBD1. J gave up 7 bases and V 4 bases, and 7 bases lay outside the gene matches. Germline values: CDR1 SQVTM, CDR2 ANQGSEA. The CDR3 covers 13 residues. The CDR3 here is CSVGDRVANEQFF. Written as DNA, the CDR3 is TGCAGCGTTGGAGACAGGGTTGCAAATGAGCAGTTCTTC.

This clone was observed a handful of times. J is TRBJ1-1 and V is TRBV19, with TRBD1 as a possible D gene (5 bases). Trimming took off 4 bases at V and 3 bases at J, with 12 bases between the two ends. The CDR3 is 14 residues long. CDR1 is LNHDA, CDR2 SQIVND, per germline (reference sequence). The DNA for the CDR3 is TGTGCCAGTAGTAGCCCCTCCAGGGACACTGAAGCTTTCTTT. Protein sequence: CASSSPSRDTEAFF.

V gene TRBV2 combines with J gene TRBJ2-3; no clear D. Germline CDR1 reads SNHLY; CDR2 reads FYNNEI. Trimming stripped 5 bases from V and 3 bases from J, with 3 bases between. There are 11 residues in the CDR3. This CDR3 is CASSLTDTQYF. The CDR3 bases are TGTGCCAGCAGTCTGACAGATACGCAGTATTTT. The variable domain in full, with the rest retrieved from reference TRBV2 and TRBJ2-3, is EPEVTQTPSHQVTQMGQEVILRCVPISNHLYFYWYRQILGQKVEFLVSFYNNEISEKSEIFDDQFSVERPDGSNFTLKIRSTKLEDSAMYFCASSLTDTQYFGPGTRLTVL.

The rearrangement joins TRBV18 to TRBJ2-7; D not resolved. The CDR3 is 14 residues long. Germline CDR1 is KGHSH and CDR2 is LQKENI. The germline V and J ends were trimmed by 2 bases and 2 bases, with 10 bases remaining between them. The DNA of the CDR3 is TGTGCCAGCTCACCAAATCTGGGGACCTACGAGCAGTACTTC. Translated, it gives CASSPNLGTYEQYF.

In DNA, the CDR3 is TGTGCCAGCAGTGAAGCAGGACAGGGAGCTAACTATGGCTACACCTTC. Amino acid sequence: CASSEAGQGANYGYTF. The chain is built from TRBV6-1 and TRBJ1-2; 8 bases match TRBD1. V trimming: 0 bases; J trimming: 0 bases; junction bases outside the gene matches: 3. The CDR3 extends over 16 amino acids. Germline V CDR1 and CDR2: MNHNS, SASEGT.

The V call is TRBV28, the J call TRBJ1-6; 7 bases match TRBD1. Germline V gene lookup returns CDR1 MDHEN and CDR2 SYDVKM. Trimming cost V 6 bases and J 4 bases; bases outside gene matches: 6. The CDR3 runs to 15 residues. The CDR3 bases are TGTGCCAGCAGCCTCGACAGGGCTTATAATTCACCCCTCCACTTT. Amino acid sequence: CASSLDRAYNSPLHF.

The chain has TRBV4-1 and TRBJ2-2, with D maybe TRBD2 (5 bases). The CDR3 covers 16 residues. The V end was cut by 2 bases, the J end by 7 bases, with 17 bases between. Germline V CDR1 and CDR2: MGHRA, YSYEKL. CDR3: CASSQSSGDSNGELFF. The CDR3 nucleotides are TGCGCCAGCAGCCAATCGTCCGGGGATTCTAACGGGGAGCTGTTTTTT.

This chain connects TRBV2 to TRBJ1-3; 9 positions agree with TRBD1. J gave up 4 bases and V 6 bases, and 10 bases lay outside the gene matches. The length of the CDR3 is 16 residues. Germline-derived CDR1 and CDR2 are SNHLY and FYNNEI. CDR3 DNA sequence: TGTGCCAGCAGCGCGAGCGACAGGGGGATAGGAAACACCATATATTTT. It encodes CASSASDRGIGNTIYF.

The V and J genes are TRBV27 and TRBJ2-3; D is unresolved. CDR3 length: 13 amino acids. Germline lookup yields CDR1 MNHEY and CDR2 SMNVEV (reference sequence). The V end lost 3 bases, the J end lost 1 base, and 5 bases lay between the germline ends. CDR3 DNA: TGTGCCAGCAGTTTTATCGGCACAGATACGCAGTATTTT. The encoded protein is CASSFIGTDTQYF.

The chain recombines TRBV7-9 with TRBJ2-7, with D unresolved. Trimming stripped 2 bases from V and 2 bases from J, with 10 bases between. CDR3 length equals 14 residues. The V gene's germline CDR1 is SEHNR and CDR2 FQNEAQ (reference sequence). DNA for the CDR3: TGTGCCAGCAGCTTAAATCCAGGCCCCTACGAGCAGTACTTC. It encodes CASSLNPGPYEQYF.

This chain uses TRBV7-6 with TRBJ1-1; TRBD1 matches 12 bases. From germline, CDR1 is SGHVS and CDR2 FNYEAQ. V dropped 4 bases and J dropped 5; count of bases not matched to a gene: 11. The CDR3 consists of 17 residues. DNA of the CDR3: TGTGCCAGCAGCTGGGACAGGGGGCGGTTACAGAATACTGAAGCTTTCTTT. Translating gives CASSWDRGRLQNTEAFF.

The CDR3 nucleotides read TGTGCCAGTAGCCTCCCCCCAGGGATTGAGCAGTTCTTC. It translates to CASSLPPGIEQFF. This chain links TRBV19 with TRBJ2-1, with D tentatively TRBD1 (5 bases). Germline V gene sequence: CDR1 LNHDA, CDR2 SQIVND (reference sequence). The length of the CDR3 is 13 residues. Trimming pared 6 bases from V and 9 bases from J, leaving 15 bases between.

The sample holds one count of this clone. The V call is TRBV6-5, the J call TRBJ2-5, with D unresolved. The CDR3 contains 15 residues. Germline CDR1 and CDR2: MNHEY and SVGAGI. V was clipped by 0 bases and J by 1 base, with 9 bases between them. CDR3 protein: CASSYSGQAQETQYF. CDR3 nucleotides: TGTGCCAGCAGTTACTCAGGGCAAGCCCAAGAGACCCAGTACTTC.

This chain's CDR3 is CASTLGLAGADTQYF. DNA of the CDR3: TGTGCCAGTACGTTGGGGCTAGCTGGAGCCGATACGCAGTATTTT. The rearrangement links TRBV6-5 to TRBJ2-3, with D possibly being TRBD1 or TRBD2 (5 bases each). This CDR3 region has 15 residues. The germline gives CDR1 MNHEY, CDR2 SVGAGI. The V gene lost 9 bases and the J gene lost 6 bases, with 22 bases spanning the gap.

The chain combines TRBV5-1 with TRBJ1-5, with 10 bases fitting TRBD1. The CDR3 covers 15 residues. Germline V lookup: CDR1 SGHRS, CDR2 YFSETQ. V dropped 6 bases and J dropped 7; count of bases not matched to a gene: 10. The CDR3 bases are TGCGCCAGCACCCTGACAGGGGGCGCCGGGCAGCCCCAGCATTTT. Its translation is CASTLTGGAGQPQHF. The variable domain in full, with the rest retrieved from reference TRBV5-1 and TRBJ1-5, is KAGVTQTPRYLIKTRGQQVTLSCSPISGHRSVSWYQQTPGQGLQFLFEYFSETQRNKGNFPGRFSGRQFSNSRSEMNVSTLELGDSALYLCASTLTGGAGQPQHFGDGTRLSIL.

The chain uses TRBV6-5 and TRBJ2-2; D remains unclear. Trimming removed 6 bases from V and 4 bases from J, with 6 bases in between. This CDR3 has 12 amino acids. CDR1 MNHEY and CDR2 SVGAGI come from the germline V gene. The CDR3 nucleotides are TGTGCCAGCAGGGCCCCCACCGGGGAGCTGTTTTTT. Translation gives CASRAPTGELFF.

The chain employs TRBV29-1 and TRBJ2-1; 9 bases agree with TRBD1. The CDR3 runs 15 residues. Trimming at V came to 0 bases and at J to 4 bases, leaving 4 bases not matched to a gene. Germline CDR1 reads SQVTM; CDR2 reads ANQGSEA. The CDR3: CSVEDGDRGYNEQFF. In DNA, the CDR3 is TGCAGCGTTGAAGATGGTGACAGGGGGTACAATGAGCAGTTCTTC.

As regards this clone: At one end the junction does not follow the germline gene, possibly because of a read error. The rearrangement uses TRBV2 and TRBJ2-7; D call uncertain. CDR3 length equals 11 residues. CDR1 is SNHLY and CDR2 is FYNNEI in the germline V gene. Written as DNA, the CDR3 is TGTGCCAGCAGCCATCTTTACGAGGAGTACTTC. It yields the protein CASSHLYEEYF.

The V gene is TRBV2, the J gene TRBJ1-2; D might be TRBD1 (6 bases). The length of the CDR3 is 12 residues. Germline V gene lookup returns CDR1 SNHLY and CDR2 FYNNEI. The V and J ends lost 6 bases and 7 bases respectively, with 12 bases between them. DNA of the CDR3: TGTGCCAGCAGGGCAGGGGTCTTTGGCTACACCTTC. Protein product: CASRAGVFGYTF. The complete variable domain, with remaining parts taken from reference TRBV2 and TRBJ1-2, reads EPEVTQTPSHQVTQMGQEVILRCVPISNHLYFYWYRQILGQKVEFLVSFYNNEISEKSEIFDDQFSVERPDGSNFTLKIRSTKLEDSAMYFCASRAGVFGYTFGSGTRLTVV.

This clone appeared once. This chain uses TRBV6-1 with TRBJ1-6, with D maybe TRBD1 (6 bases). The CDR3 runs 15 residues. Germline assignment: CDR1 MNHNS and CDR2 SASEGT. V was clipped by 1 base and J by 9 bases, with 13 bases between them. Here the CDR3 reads CASSEDGGRGSPLHF. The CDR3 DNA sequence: TGTGCCAGCAGTGAAGACGGGGGCAGAGGTTCACCCCTCCACTTT.

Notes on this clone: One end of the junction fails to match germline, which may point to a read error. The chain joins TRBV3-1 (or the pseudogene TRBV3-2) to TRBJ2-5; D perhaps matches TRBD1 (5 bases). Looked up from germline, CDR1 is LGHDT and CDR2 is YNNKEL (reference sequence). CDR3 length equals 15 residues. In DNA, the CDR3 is TGTGCCAGCACCCAACGGTCAGGGTTCCAAGAGACCCAGTACTTC. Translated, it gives CASTQRSGFQETQYF.

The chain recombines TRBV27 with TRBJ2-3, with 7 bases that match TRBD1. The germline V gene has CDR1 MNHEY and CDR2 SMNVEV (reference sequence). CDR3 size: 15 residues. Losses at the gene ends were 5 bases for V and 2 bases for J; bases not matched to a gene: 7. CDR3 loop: CASSPRQGPTDTQYF. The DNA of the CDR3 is TGTGCCAGCAGTCCGAGACAGGGACCCACAGATACGCAGTATTTT.

The CDR3 region has the DNA TGCGCCAGCAGCTTCGGGACTAGCGAATACAATGAGCAGTTCTTC. It yields the protein CASSFGTSEYNEQFF. J is TRBJ2-1 and V is TRBV5-1, with 10 bases fitting TRBD2. V was clipped by 2 bases and J by 4 bases; unmatched bases: 3. The length of the CDR3 is 15 residues. From germline, CDR1 is SGHRS and CDR2 YFSETQ.

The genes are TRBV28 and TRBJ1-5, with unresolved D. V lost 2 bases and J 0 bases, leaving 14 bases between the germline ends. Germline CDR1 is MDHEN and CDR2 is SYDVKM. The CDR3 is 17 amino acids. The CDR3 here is CASSLPTPIYSNQPQHF. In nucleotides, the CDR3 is TGTGCCAGCAGTTTACCAACTCCCATTTATAGCAATCAGCCCCAGCATTTT.

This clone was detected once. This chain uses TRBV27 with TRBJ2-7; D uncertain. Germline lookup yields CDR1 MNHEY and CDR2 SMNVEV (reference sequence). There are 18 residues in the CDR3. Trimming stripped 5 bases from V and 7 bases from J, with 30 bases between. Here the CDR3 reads CASSMRAGPRASWGEQYF. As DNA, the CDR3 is TGTGCCAGCAGTATGAGAGCCGGGCCACGAGCATCCTGGGGTGAGCAGTACTTC.